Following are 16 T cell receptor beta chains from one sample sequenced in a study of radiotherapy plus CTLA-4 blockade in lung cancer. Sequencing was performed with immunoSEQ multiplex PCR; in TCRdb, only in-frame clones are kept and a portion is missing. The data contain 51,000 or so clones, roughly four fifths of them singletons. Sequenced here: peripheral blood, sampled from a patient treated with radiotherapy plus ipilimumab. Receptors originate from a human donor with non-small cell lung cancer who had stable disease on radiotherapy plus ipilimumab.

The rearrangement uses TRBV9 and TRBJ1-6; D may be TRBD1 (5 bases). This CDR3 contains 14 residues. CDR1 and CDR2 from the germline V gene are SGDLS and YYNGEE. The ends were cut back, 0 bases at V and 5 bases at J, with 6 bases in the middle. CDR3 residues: CASSVGGDNSPLHF. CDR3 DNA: TGTGCCAGCAGCGTAGGAGGGGATAATTCACCCCTCCACTTT.

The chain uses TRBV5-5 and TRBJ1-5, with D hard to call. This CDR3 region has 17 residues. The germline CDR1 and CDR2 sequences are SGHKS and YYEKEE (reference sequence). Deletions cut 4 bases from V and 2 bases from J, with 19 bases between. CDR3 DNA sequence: TGTGCCAGCAGCACGGAAAAAGGTATTCTTGGCAATCAGCCCCAGCATTTT. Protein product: CASSTEKGILGNQPQHF.

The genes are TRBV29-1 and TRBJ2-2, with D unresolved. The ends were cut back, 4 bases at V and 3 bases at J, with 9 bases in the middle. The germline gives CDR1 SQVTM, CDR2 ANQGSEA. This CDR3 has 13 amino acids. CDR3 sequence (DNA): TGCAGCGTTGTATATCCGGACACCGGGGAGCTGTTTTTT. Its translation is CSVVYPDTGELFF.

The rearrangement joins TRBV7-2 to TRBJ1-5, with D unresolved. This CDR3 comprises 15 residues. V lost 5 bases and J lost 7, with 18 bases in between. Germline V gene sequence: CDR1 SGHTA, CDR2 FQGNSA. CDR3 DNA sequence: TGTGCCAGCAGCCCCCTAGAAGCGGGCGGACAGCCCCAGCATTTT. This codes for CASSPLEAGGQPQHF. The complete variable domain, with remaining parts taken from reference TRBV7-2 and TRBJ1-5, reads GAGVSQSPSNKVTEKGKDVELRCDPISGHTALYWYRQSLGQGLEFLIYFQGNSAPDKSGLPSDRFSAERTGGSVSTLTIQRTQQEDSAVYLCASSPLEAGGQPQHFGDGTRLSIL.

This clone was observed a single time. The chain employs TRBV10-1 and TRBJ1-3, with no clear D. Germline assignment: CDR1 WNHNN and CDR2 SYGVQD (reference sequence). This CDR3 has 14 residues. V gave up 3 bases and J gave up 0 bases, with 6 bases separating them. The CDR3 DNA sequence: TGCGCCAGCAGTGACGCGACCTCTGGAAACACCATATATTTT. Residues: CASSDATSGNTIYF.

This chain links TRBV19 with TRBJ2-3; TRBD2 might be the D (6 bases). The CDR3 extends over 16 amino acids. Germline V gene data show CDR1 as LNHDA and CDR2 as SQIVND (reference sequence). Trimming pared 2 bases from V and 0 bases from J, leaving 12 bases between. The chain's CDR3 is CASSILTGVSTDTQYF. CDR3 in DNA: TGTGCCAGTAGTATATTGACGGGGGTGAGCACAGATACGCAGTATTTT.

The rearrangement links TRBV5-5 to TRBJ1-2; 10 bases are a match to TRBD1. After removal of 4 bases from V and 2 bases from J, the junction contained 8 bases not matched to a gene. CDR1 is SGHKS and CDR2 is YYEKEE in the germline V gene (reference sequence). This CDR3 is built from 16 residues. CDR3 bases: TGTGCCAGCAGCACCGATGTGGGACAGGGGAACTATGGCTACACCTTC. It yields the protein CASSTDVGQGNYGYTF.

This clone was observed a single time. The CDR3 region has the DNA TGTGCCAGCAGACAAGGGAGGGACACTGAAGCTTTCTTT. Its translation is CASRQGRDTEAFF. J is TRBJ1-1 and V is TRBV6-5; D not certain. Trimming left V 6 bases short and J 3 bases short, with 11 bases between. CDR1 and CDR2 (germline): MNHEY, SVGAGI. The length of the CDR3 is 13 residues.

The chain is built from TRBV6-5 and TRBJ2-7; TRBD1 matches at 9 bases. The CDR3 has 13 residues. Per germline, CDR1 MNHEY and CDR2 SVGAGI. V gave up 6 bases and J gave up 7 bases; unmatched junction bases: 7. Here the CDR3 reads CASSSPGTGEQYF. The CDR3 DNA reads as TGTGCCAGCAGCTCCCCGGGGACAGGGGAGCAGTACTTC.

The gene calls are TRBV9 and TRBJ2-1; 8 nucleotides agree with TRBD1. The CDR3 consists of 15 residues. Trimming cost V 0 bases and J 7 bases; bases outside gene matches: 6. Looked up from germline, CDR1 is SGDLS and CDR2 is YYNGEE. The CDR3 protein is CASSVAVDRANEQFF. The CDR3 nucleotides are TGTGCCAGCAGCGTAGCAGTGGACAGGGCGAATGAGCAGTTCTTC.

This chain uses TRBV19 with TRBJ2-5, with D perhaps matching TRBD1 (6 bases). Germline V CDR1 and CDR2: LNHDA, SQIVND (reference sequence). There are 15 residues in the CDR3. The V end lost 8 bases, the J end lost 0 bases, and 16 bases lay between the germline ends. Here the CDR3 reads CASRSTGTNQETQYF. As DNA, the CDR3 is TGTGCCAGTCGTTCGACAGGAACCAACCAAGAGACCCAGTACTTC.

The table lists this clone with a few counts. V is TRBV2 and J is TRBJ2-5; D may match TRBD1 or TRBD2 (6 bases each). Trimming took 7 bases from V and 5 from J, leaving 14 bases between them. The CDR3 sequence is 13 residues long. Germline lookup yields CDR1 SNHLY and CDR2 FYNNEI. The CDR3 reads CASIGGGWETQYF. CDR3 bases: TGTGCCAGCATAGGAGGGGGTTGGGAGACCCAGTACTTC.

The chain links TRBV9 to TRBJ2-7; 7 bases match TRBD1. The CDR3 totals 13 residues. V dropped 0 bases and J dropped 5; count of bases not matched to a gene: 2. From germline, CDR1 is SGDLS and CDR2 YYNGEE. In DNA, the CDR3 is TGTGCCAGCAGCGTAGGACAGGGCCACGAGCAGTACTTC. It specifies CASSVGQGHEQYF.

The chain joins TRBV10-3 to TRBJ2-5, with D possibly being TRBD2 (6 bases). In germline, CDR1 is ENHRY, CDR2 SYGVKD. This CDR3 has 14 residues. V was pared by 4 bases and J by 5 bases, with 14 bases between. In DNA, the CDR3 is TGTGCCATCAGTGGGGGGACTGTCGGGGAGACCCAGTACTTC. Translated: CAISGGTVGETQYF.

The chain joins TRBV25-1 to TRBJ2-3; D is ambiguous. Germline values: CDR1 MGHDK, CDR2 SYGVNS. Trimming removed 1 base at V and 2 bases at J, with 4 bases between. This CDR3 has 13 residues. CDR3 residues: CASSESPTDTQYF. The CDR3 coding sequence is TGTGCCAGCAGTGAATCCCCCACAGATACGCAGTATTTT.

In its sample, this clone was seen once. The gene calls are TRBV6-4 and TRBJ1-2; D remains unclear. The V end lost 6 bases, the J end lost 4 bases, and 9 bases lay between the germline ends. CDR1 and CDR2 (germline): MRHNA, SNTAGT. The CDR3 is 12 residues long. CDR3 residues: CASRQILYGYTF. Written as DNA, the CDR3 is TGTGCCAGCAGACAGATTCTCTATGGCTACACCTTC.